The clone carrying this T cell receptor beta chain came up once. The data were taken from a study of blood T cell repertoires in COVID-19. Study-wide background: Samples representing acute and convalescent COVID-19 were sourced from the United States, Italy and Spain. T cells, B-cell-depleted T cells, or PBMCs supplied cDNA or gDNA.

In the authors' methods: Cell counts per sample came from amplifying reference gene primers. Clones were read by immunoSEQ multiplex PCR, and TCRdb kept only the in-frame ones, dropping some. Clone size and V and J calls were adopted from that table, with D and trimming inferred from the DNA. Found here are about 210,000 clones, roughly nine tenths of them singletons; the top ten hold around 1.2%. V shed 0 bases, J shed 3 bases, and the junction held 5 bases outside the gene matches. CDR3 size: 16 residues. CDR1 and CDR2 from the germline V gene are SGDLS and YYNGEE. This chain uses TRBV9 with TRBJ2-1; 8 nucleotides line up with TRBD2. Sequenced material: peripheral blood. This receptor was taken from a young man with acute or convalescent COVID-19. CDR3 nucleotides: TGTGCCAGCAGCGTAGAGGGCAGCGGGGGCTACAATGAGCAGTTCTTC. Amino acids: CASSVEGSGGYNEQFF. Based on the CDR3 plus reference TRBV9 and TRBJ2-1, the full variable domain is DSGVTQTPKHLITATGQRVTLRCSPRSGDLSVYWYQQSLDQGLQFLIQYYNGEERAKGNILERFSAQQFPDLHSELNLSSLELGDSALYFCASSVEGSGGYNEQFFGPGTRLTVL.